This T cell receptor beta chain was recovered during a study of blood T cell repertoires in COVID-19. Produced via immunoSEQ multiplex PCR; TCRdb's table is partial and in-frame only. In the table there are fewer than 300,000 clones, approximately 93% of which are singletons. The CDR3 length is 16 residues. Trimming at V came to 4 bases and at J to 6 bases, leaving 14 bases not matched to a gene. Germline loops: CDR1 SGHNT, CDR2 YYREEE (reference sequence). The chain couples TRBV5-4 to TRBJ1-2, with 8 bases identical to TRBD1. Input material: peripheral blood. This clonotype originated in a woman in her thirties with COVID-19, enrolled during active disease. This chain's CDR3 is CASSPATGDRSNGYTF. CDR3 bases: TGTGCCAGCAGCCCAGCTACAGGGGACAGGTCGAATGGCTACACCTTC.